Included here is one T cell receptor beta chain sequence, with context. This sample was taken from a study of cytomegalovirus exposure and HLA in healthy donors. With 60 Vbeta and 13 Jbeta primers, the PCR was carried out. Here immunoSEQ multiplex PCR was the method, and the copy in TCRdb shows in-frame clones only, minus some. The table shows 140,000 to 150,000 clones, with approximately 80% occurring only once. V shed 2 bases and J shed 8 bases, with 9 bases lying between them. Germline CDR1 SGHDN, CDR2 FVKESK. The CDR3 extends over 13 amino acids. The chain joins TRBV14 to TRBJ1-4; D remains unclear. The receptor was derived from a woman between 18 and 30 years old in good health and CMV-seropositive. Specimen: PBMCs. Here the CDR3 DNA reads TGTGCCAGCAGCCAATTAAACGGGGAAAAACTGTTTTTT. Its translation: CASSQLNGEKLFF.